This T cell receptor beta chain was sequenced in a study of shared clonotypes between healthy human individuals. General study points: Compared with clonotypes that all four donors shared, non-shared clonotypes had lower generation probabilities. Around 5% was the fraction of naive CD4 clonotypes found shared across a few donors. It was the few donors that limited the genetic and exposure-history diversity represented.

With 1 base clipped from V and 5 bases from J, the junction kept 7 bases outside the gene matches. Germline CDR1 LGHNA, CDR2 YNFKEQ. The CDR3 runs 15 residues. Cells designated naive CD8 were CD45RO-negative and were positively selected for CCR7, with terminally differentiated effector memory CD45RA+ cells excluded. On this clone itself: Antigen unknown.

TCRdb keeps only in-frame clones here, not all; method: immunoSEQ multiplex PCR. The sample yields more than 2 million clones, 85% to 95% seen once. Sequencing was done on a sample of naive CD8+ T cells sorted from blood. This clonotype originated in a man aged 18 to 30 in good health. This sequence joins TRBV4-2 and TRBJ1-1; 7 nucleotides match TRBD1. The CDR3 nucleotides are TGTGCCAGCAGCCAAGCGACAGGGCGTGGGACTGAAGCTTTCTTT. It codes for CASSQATGRGTEAFF.